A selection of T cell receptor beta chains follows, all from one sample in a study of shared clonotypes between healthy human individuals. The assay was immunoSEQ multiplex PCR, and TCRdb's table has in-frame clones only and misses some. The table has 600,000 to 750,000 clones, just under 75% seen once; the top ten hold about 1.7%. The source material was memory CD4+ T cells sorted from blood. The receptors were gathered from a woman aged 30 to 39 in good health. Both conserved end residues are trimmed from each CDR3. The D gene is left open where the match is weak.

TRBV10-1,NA,ASTPRPQGSYNEQF
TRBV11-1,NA,ASIQAERARSNQPQH
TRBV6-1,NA,ASSERWGDNQPQH
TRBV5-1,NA,ASSLSYTNTGELF
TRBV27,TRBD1,ASKQGYGYT
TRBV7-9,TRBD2,ASSLLAESYEQY
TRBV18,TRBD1,ASSPGTDAGNTIY
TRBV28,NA,ASSPHRGTPRAWGYT
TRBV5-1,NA,ASSILLRY
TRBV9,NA,ASSRAGTPETQY
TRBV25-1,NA,ATTSEGSRRAF
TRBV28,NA,ASSPGLGSYNEQF
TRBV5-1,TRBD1,ASSEGQGGNTIY
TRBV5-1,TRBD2,ASSSSGGPGNEQF
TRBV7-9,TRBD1,ASSRTGVEDEQY
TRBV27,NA,ASSVRRGWKGANTEAF
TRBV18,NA,ASSPSTDTQY
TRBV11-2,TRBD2,ASSSPSGNLYGEQF
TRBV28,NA,ASSSVGVYEQY
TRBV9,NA,ASSRTGVYNEQF
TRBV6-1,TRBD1,ASSEAGQNYNEQF
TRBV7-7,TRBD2,ASTPWGGETQY
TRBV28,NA,ASSESSYNEQF
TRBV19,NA,ASSPRSGTVNYEQY
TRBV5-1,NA,ASSLDQGLYGYT
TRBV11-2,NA,ASSPGPRAGNRSYEQY
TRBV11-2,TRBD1,ASSRGWQGDYYGYT
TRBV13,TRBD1,ASSRRDSLNEKLF
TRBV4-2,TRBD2,ASSQDRGSGEETQY
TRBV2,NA,ASRRESYNEQF
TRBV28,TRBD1,ASGTGKRSYNEQF
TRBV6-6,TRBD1,ASSKQGDDQPQH
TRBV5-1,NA,ASSLAYFLGGSTDTQY
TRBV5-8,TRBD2,ASSLGGSGDTDTQY
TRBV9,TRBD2,ASSVGPPTSTYNEQF
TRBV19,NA,EYPAGGNQPQH
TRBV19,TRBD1,ASKTGGADTQY
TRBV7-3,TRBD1,ASSLTPTGTGGTDTQY
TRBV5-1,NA,ASSLGTNYGYT
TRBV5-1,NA,ASSATSTDTQY
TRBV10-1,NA,ASSEFLAYEQF